Below are 30 T cell receptor beta chains sequenced from a single sample in a study of CD8+CD57+ T cells in acquired aplastic anemia. Profiling that covered TCR beta VDJ and CDR3 relied on genomic DNA as its template. TCRdb re-analysed the reads in MiXCR, keeping a single row per CDR3 protein. The sample lists around 170,000 distinct CDR3 sequences, around 45% occurring once. For sequencing, patients were chosen who had shown expansion of CD8+CD57+ cells by flow cytometry. Sequencing was carried out using sorted CD4+, CD8+, or CD8+CD57+ T cells (not recorded which) from PBMCs. These receptors were obtained from a human donor with aplastic anemia.

This clonotype was counted at least ten times. V and J are TRBV11-2 and TRBJ2-7; D is undetermined. This CDR3 comprises 15 residues. The V end was cut by 0 bases, the J end by 1 base, with 10 bases between. Germline loops: CDR1 SGHAT, CDR2 FQNNGV. CDR3 nucleotide sequence: TGTGCCAGCAGCTTAGATCTAGGCTCATCCTACGAGCAGTACTTC. As protein: CASSLDLGSSYEQYF.

This clonotype showed up many times. CDR3 residues: CSASGTGSIEKLFF. The CDR3 DNA is TGCAGTGCTAGCGGGACAGGGTCGATTGAAAAACTGTTTTTT. The J gene is TRBJ1-4, the V gene TRBV20-1, with 9 bases matching TRBD1. V dropped 3 bases and J dropped 7; count of bases not matched to a gene: 6. This CDR3 is 14 amino acids long. Germline CDR1 is DFQATT and CDR2 is SNEGSKA (reference sequence).

This clonotype has a count of ten or more. This chain uses TRBV19 with TRBJ2-2, with 7 nucleotides matching TRBD2. The CDR3 runs to 15 residues. After removal of 7 bases from V and 7 bases from J, the junction contained 12 bases not matched to a gene. CDR1 is LNHDA and CDR2 is SQIVND in the germline V gene (reference sequence). CDR3 in amino acids: CASTTGLIFRGELFF. The CDR3 DNA reads as TGTGCCAGTACTACGGGACTAATCTTTCGCGGGGAGCTGTTTTTT.

This clonotype has at least ten counts. The chain couples TRBV7-9 to TRBJ1-2; 8 positions agree with TRBD1. The CDR3 is 15 amino acids. Germline lookup yields CDR1 SEHNR and CDR2 FQNEAQ (reference sequence). With 0 bases clipped from V and 4 bases from J, the junction kept 4 bases outside the gene matches. Written as DNA, the CDR3 is TGTGCCAGCAGCTTAGCCGCAGGGGGCGGCTATGGCTACACCTTC. Protein: CASSLAAGGGYGYTF. The full variable domain, in which reference TRBV7-9 and TRBJ1-2 provide the parts outside the CDR3, is DTGVSQNPRHKITKRGQNVTFRCDPISEHNRLYWYRQTLGQGPEFLTYFQNEAQLEKSRLLSDRFSAERPKGSFSTLEIQRTEQGDSAMYLCASSLAAGGGYGYTFGSGTRLTVV.

There are many counts of this clonotype. The chain uses TRBV7-9 and TRBJ2-3, with TRBD2 as a possible D gene (6 bases). Trimming shortened V by 7 bases and J by 0 bases, and 17 bases separated the two germline ends. This CDR3 has 16 residues. Looked up from germline, CDR1 is SEHNR and CDR2 is FQNEAQ (reference sequence). The DNA for the CDR3 is TGTGCCAGCATCCCCTTAGCGGTTACTAGCACAGATACGCAGTATTTT. Protein sequence: CASIPLAVTSTDTQYF.

This clonotype was detected once. The V and J genes are TRBV29-1 and TRBJ1-2, with 7 bases identical to TRBD1. Unmatched junction bases numbered 4, after V lost 0 bases and J lost 6 bases. The CDR3 contains 13 residues. Looked up from germline, CDR1 is SQVTM and CDR2 is ANQGSEA. CDR3 sequence reads: CSVEDNRGHGYTF. CDR3 nucleotide sequence: TGCAGCGTTGAAGATAACAGGGGACATGGCTACACCTTC.

Only one count was recorded for this clonotype. The gene calls are TRBV4-2 and TRBJ2-1, with a tentative D call TRBD1 (5 bases). The V end lost 1 base, the J end lost 5 bases, and 12 bases lay between the germline ends. The germline V gene has CDR1 LGHNA and CDR2 YNFKEQ. The CDR3 is 15 residues long. This CDR3 is CASSQAGQDHNEQFF. DNA of the CDR3: TGTGCCAGCAGCCAAGCAGGGCAGGATCACAATGAGCAGTTCTTC.

This sequence joins TRBV19 and TRBJ2-7, with D unclear. From germline, CDR1 is LNHDA and CDR2 SQIVND (reference sequence). Deletions cut 8 bases from V and 3 bases from J, with 17 bases between. CDR3 size: 14 residues. The CDR3 loop reads CASRAPGIFYEQYF. The CDR3 DNA follows: TGTGCCAGTCGGGCGCCAGGTATCTTCTACGAGCAGTACTTC. Drawing the rest from reference TRBV19 and TRBJ2-7, the complete variable domain is DGGITQSPKYLFRKEGQNVTLSCEQNLNHDAMYWYRQDPGQGLRLIYYSQIVNDFQKGDIAEGYSVSREKKESFPLTVTSAQKNPTAFYLCASRAPGIFYEQYFGPGTRLTVT.

This clonotype was recorded many times. V usage is TRBV20-1 and J usage is TRBJ2-7; TRBD2 aligns across 10 bases. CDR3 length equals 15 residues. Trimming removed 5 bases from V and 7 bases from J; junction bases left unmatched: 14. Germline V lookup: CDR1 DFQATT, CDR2 SNEGSKA (reference sequence). The CDR3 region is CSALPLAGVIWEQYF. CDR3 nucleotide sequence: TGCAGTGCTCTACCCCTAGCGGGAGTCATCTGGGAGCAGTACTTC.

This clonotype was seen at least ten times. The rearrangement uses TRBV7-3 and TRBJ2-1; unclear D gene. Trimming removed 1 base from V and 1 base from J, with 8 bases in between. The CDR3 is 15 residues long. Germline CDR1 and CDR2: SGHTA and FQGTGA. CDR3 sequence (DNA): TGTGCCAGCAGCTTAATTACTACATCCTACAATGAGCAGTTCTTC. This encodes CASSLITTSYNEQFF.

Note on this clonotype: One end of the junction does not line up with germline, which may come from a read error. The chain combines TRBV25-1 with TRBJ1-6; the match to TRBD1 covers 8 bases. Germline V gene data show CDR1 as MGHDK and CDR2 as SYGVNS. This CDR3 region has 15 residues. CDR3: CASRAWTGIRSPPHF. CDR3 nucleotides: TGTGCCAGCAGGGCCTGGACAGGGATCCGGTCACCCCCCCACTTT.

This clonotype was counted once. The genes are TRBV12-3 or TRBV12-4 and TRBJ1-2; TRBD1 matches 8 bases. The CDR3 covers 13 residues. The ends lost 1 base at V and 9 bases at J; junction bases unmatched: 4. The CDR3 coding sequence is TGTGCCAGCAGTTTAGAGACAGGGGCCCGCTACACCTTC. It is translated as CASSLETGARYTF.

This clonotype appeared once. The chain uses TRBV25-1 and TRBJ2-3; D call uncertain. The CDR3 is 10 residues long. V lost 10 bases and J 2 bases, leaving 4 bases between the germline ends. Germline V gene data show CDR1 as MGHDK and CDR2 as SYGVNS. The CDR3 sequence is CAITTDTQYF. In DNA, the CDR3 is TGTGCCATCACCACAGATACGCAGTATTTT.

Only one count was recorded for this clonotype. The chain employs TRBV20-1 and TRBJ2-3; D gene ambiguous. Germline V gives CDR1 DFQATT, CDR2 SNEGSKA (reference sequence). The CDR3 has 14 amino acids. With 0 bases removed from V and 2 bases from J, the gap between germline ends came to 9 bases. CDR3 amino acids: CSARDRRLTDTQYF. CDR3 nucleotide sequence: TGCAGTGCTAGAGATCGGCGGCTCACAGATACGCAGTATTTT.

In the case of this clonotype: This may stem from a read error, because a much larger clone lies one nucleotide away. CDR3 nucleotides: TGTGCCTGGAAAGGCAGCACCTACGAGCAGTACTTC. This gives the protein CAWKGSTYEQYF. The rearrangement uses TRBV30 and TRBJ2-7, with D unclear. From germline, CDR1 is GTSNPN and CDR2 SVGIG (reference sequence). Trimming removed 4 bases at V and 2 bases at J, with 9 bases between. This CDR3 comprises 12 residues.

With regard to this clonotype: A much larger clone lies a single base off, so this may be a read error. The chain joins TRBV10-3 to TRBJ2-7; D not resolved. In germline, CDR1 is ENHRY, CDR2 SYGVKD. The CDR3 has 13 residues. Deletions cut 8 bases from V and 5 bases from J, with 16 bases between. The DNA for the CDR3 is TGTGCCATCGAACCCGAGGATGAAAACGAGCAGTACTTC. Translation: CAIEPEDENEQYF.

This clonotype occurred once. The CDR3 bases are TGCGCCAGCAGCTCCAATCAGGTGGAAGCTTTCTTT. This sequence encodes CASSSNQVEAFF. This chain joins TRBV5-1 and TRBJ1-1; D unclear. Germline values: CDR1 SGHRS, CDR2 YFSETQ. The CDR3 length is 12 residues. Trimming removed 3 bases at V and 8 bases at J, with 11 bases between.

V is TRBV6-2 or TRBV6-3 and J is TRBJ1-6, with D perhaps matching TRBD1 (5 bases). CDR3 length: 15 amino acids. With 6 bases removed from V and 10 bases from J, the gap between germline ends came to 19 bases. Germline assignment: CDR1 MNHEY and CDR2 SVGEGT. For the CDR3, the DNA is TGTGCCAGCAGACGCGACGGGACTCACGGGTCACCCCTCCACTTT. Amino acids: CASRRDGTHGSPLHF.

The CDR3 sequence: CASSEELAGPSTDTQYF. The CDR3 DNA sequence: TGTGCCAGCAGCGAGGAACTAGCGGGGCCGAGCACAGATACGCAGTATTTT. The chain has TRBV7-8 and TRBJ2-3; 10 bases are a match to TRBD2. The length of the CDR3 is 17 residues. V lost 5 bases and J lost 0; bases outside the gene matches: 8. From germline, CDR1 is SGHVS and CDR2 FQNEAQ.

This clonotype was detected only a few times. The V call is TRBV10-3, the J call TRBJ2-3; 14 bases match TRBD2. The CDR3 runs to 15 residues. V lost 10 bases and J lost 3; bases outside the gene matches: 6. Germline-derived CDR1 and CDR2 are ENHRY and SYGVKD. The CDR3 DNA reads TGTGCCAGCAGCCGACTAGCGGGAGGGACAGATACGCAGTATTTT. Translated, it gives CASSRLAGGTDTQYF.

The CDR3 region has the DNA TGTGCCAGCAGCCAAGCGGGACAGGCGACCGGGGAGCTGTTTTTT. Its protein is CASSQAGQATGELFF. This chain links TRBV3-1 with TRBJ2-2; 8 bases line up with TRBD1. V lost 1 base, J lost 5 bases, and 3 bases stayed unmatched. Germline V gene lookup returns CDR1 LGHDT and CDR2 YNNKEL (reference sequence). This CDR3 is built from 15 residues.

This clonotype was recorded many times. The chain couples TRBV5-8 to TRBJ2-5; 8 nucleotides match TRBD1. Germline CDR1 and CDR2: SGHTS and YDEGEE. The ends lost 0 bases at V and 4 bases at J; junction bases unmatched: 5. This CDR3 is built from 15 residues. In nucleotides, the CDR3 is TGTGCCAGCAGCTTGGGGACAGGGTTTATAGAGACCCAGTACTTC. It translates to CASSLGTGFIETQYF.

The chain employs TRBV15 and TRBJ1-2, with D perhaps matching TRBD1 (5 bases). This CDR3 is 15 amino acids long. The germline V gene encodes CDR1 LNHNV and CDR2 YYDKDF (reference sequence). V was pared by 0 bases and J by 3 bases, with 11 bases between. The CDR3 loop is CATSRDLGDYYGYTF. The CDR3 DNA reads as TGTGCCACCAGCAGAGATCTCGGGGACTACTATGGCTACACCTTC.

This clonotype has a handful of counts. V usage is TRBV30 and J usage is TRBJ1-5; a weak D match, TRBD1 (6 bases). There are 13 residues in the CDR3. Germline CDR1 and CDR2: GTSNPN and SVGIG (reference sequence). The V and J ends lost 3 bases and 7 bases respectively, with 13 bases between them. This CDR3 is CAWSGGGGQPQHF. For the CDR3, the DNA is TGTGCCTGGAGCGGAGGGGGAGGGCAGCCCCAGCATTTT.

A word on this clonotype: A much larger clone is a single base away; this may be a read error. This chain joins TRBV6-1 and TRBJ2-1; D uncertain. Germline CDR1 reads MNHNS; CDR2 reads SASEGT. This CDR3 spans 14 amino acids. CDR3 sequence reads: CASSEAVSYNEQLF. As DNA, the CDR3 is TGTGCCAGCAGTGAAGCTGTCTCCTACAATGAGCAGTTGTTC.

The V call is TRBV15, the J call TRBJ1-1; TRBD1 might be the D (5 bases). CDR3 length equals 17 residues. V was shortened by 1 base and J by 1 base, with 16 bases between the two germline ends. Germline CDR1 and CDR2: LNHNV and YYDKDF (reference sequence). Written as DNA, the CDR3 is TGTGCCACCAGCAGAGGGGACCAGGGAGGGCGGAACACTGAAGCTTTCTTT. It is translated as CATSRGDQGGRNTEAFF.

The chain uses TRBV10-1 and TRBJ2-3, with no clear D. CDR1 and CDR2 (germline): WNHNN, SYGVQD (reference sequence). The CDR3 runs to 14 residues. Trimming stripped 3 bases from V and 2 bases from J, with 9 bases between. CDR3 coding DNA: TGCGCCAGCAGTGAAGAAAGAATCACAGATACGCAGTATTTT. This sequence encodes CASSEERITDTQYF.

This clonotype was recorded at least ten times. The chain combines TRBV7-2 with TRBJ1-1; weak D call: TRBD1 (5 bases). The CDR3 is 12 amino acids. V was shortened by 5 bases and J by 11 bases, with 15 bases between the two germline ends. Germline CDR1 SGHTA, CDR2 FQGNSA. The CDR3 DNA sequence: TGTGCCAGCAGCCCCGACAGACTGGCTGCTTTCTTT. It specifies CASSPDRLAAFF.

This clonotype was detected many times. The rearrangement joins TRBV5-5 to TRBJ2-7; D is unresolved. Germline assignment: CDR1 SGHKS and CDR2 YYEKEE (reference sequence). V shed 2 bases and J shed 5 bases, with 5 bases lying between them. The CDR3 loop spans 11 amino acids. The CDR3: CASSFLHEQYF. In DNA form, the CDR3 reads TGTGCCAGCAGCTTCCTTCACGAGCAGTACTTC.

J is TRBJ1-2 and V is TRBV6-1, with D uncertain. Germline loops: CDR1 MNHNS, CDR2 SASEGT. Deletions cut 5 bases from V and 7 bases from J, with 17 bases between. This CDR3 is built from 14 residues. CDR3 residues: CASSIPLGSAGYTF. CDR3 nucleotide sequence: TGTGCCAGCAGTATACCTCTGGGGTCTGCTGGCTACACCTTC.